This T cell receptor (beta chain) originates from a study of shared clonotypes between healthy human individuals. Study background: A donor's plate count was three for CD4 naive and three for CD4 memory; CD8 naive had two and CD8 memory one.

The CDR3 has 18 amino acids. V dropped 1 base and J dropped 1; count of bases not matched to a gene: 5. CDR1 and CDR2 (germline): SGHTA, FQGNSA. Genomic DNA of every subset was divided equally among multiple immunoSEQ plates. Sorted-subset replicate PCR reactions contained roughly 190 ng DNA, corresponding to approximately 30,000 T cell genomes. Repertoires were generated with immunoSEQ multiplex PCR, while TCRdb's copy carries only in-frame clones and drops some. The data contain roughly 320,000 clones, 87% of them seen just once; the ten biggest clones take up around 15%. The chain employs TRBV7-2 and TRBJ2-6; TRBD1 matches 9 bases. The sequence was collected from a young man in good health. The sequenced sample consisted of memory CD8+ T cells sorted from blood. Stated subset: CD45RO+ cells pooled with CCR7-negative TemRA cells. The CDR3 DNA sequence: TGTGCCAGCAGCTTAGGCCCCGACAGGGGGTCTGGGGCCAACGTCCTGACTTTC. This sequence encodes CASSLGPDRGSGANVLTF.